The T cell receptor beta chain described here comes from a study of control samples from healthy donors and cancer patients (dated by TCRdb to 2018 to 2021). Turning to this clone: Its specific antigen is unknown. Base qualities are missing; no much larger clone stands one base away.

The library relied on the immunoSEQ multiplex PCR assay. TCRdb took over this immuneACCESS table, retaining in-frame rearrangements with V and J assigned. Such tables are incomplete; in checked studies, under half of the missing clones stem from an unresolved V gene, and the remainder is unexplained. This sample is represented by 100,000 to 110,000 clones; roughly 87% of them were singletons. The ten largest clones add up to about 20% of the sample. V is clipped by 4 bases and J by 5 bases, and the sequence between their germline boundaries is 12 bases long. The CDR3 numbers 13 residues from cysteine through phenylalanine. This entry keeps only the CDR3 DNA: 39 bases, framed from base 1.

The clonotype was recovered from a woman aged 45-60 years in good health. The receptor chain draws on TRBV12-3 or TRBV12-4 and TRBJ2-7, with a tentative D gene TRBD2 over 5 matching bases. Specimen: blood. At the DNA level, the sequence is TGTGCCAGCAGTTCCCCCGGGGAACACGAGCAGTACTTC. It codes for CASSSPGEHEQYF.